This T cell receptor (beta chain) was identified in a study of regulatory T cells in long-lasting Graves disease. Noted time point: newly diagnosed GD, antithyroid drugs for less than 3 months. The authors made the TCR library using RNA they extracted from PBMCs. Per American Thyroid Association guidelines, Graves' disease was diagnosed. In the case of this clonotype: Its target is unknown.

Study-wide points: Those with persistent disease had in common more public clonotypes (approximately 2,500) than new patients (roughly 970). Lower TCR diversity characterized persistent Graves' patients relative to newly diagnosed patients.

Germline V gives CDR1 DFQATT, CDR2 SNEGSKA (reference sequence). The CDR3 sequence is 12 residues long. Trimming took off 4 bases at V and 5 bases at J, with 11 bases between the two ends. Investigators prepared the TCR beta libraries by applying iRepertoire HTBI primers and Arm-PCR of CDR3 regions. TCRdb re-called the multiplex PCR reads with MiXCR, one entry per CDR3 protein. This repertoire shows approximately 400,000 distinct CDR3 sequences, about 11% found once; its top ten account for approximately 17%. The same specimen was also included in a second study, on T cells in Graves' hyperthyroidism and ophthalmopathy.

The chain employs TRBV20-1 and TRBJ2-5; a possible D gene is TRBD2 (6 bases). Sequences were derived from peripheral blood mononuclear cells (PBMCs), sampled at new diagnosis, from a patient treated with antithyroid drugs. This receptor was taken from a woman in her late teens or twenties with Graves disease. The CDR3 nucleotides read TGCAGTGCTAAGGAGGGGTTGGAGACCCAGTACTTC. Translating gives CSAKEGLETQYF.